This T cell receptor beta chain derives from a study of blood T cells in healthy people across ages. The CDR3 sequence is 14 residues long. With 8 bases clipped from V and 0 bases from J, the junction kept 5 bases outside the gene matches. Germline V lookup: CDR1 ENHRY, CDR2 SYGVKD. It was with a sample-barcoded 5' primer and a J-beta primer mix that a second PCR of roughly 7 to 12 cycles was run. A template-switch adaptor with 12 random nucleotides tagged each cDNA molecule. MiXCR was run by TCRdb on the 5' RACE reads, yielding one entry per CDR3 protein. The sample yields about 570,000 distinct CDR3 sequences, approximately 27% seen once. Study observations and caveats: Estimates based on one million T cells were treated as lower bounds.

The authors drew about 10 milliliters of peripheral blood from each donor. As concerns this clonotype: The antigen remains unidentified.

The V call is TRBV10-3, the J call TRBJ2-7; TRBD1 matches at 9 bases. The sample comprised blood. The TCR sequence derives from a woman between 70 and 85 years old in good health. The CDR3 DNA sequence: TGTGCCATCGGGGACAGGGACAACTCCTACGAGCAGTACTTC. Translated: CAIGDRDNSYEQYF.